Listed below are T cell receptor beta chains from one sample, sequenced in a study of blood T cell repertoires in COVID-19. Sequencing was performed with immunoSEQ multiplex PCR; in TCRdb, only in-frame clones are kept and a portion is missing. The sample includes approximately 380,000 clones, 70% to 90% of them seen just once. The sample comprised PBMCs or T cells enriched from blood (not recorded which). The receptors stem from a woman under 30 who had recovered from COVID-19. The CDR3 runs from the conserved cysteine through the conserved F or W. Each record gives: J gene, D gene, clone size, V gene, CDR3 length, CDR3 DNA, CDR3 protein. A D gene is named only where the DNA matches it firmly. The size field is filled for only some rows; it gives once, few, many or a size class.

j_gene: TRBJ2-7
d_gene: TRBD1
abundance: -
v_gene: TRBV11-2
len: 15
CDR3nt: TGTGCCAGCAGCTTGCAGACAGGGACCTACGAGTGGCAGTACTTC
CDR3aa: CASSLQTGTYEWQYF

j_gene: TRBJ2-7
d_gene: -
abundance: -
v_gene: TRBV30
len: 12
CDR3nt: TGTGCCTGGAGTACAGCAACCTACGAGCAGTACTTC
CDR3aa: CAWSTATYEQYF

j_gene: TRBJ2-1
d_gene: TRBD2
abundance: -
v_gene: TRBV6-5
len: 15
CDR3nt: TGTGCCAGCAGCCGGACTAGCGGCTCCTACAATGAGCAGTTCTTC
CDR3aa: CASSRTSGSYNEQFF

j_gene: TRBJ1-2
d_gene: -
abundance: -
v_gene: TRBV4-1
len: 15
CDR3nt: TGCGCCAGCAGCCAAGATATGACAACTCACTATGGCTACACCTTC
CDR3aa: CASSQDMTTHYGYTF

j_gene: TRBJ1-5
d_gene: TRBD1
abundance: few
v_gene: TRBV18
len: 16
CDR3nt: TGTGCCAGCTCACCATCAAGGGGGCTCAGCAATCAGCCCCAGCATTTT
CDR3aa: CASSPSRGLSNQPQHF

j_gene: TRBJ1-1
d_gene: -
abundance: -
v_gene: TRBV4-1
len: 14
CDR3nt: TGCGCCAGCAGCGCTGGAGGGGCCGGCACTGAAGCTTTCTTT
CDR3aa: CASSAGGAGTEAFF

j_gene: TRBJ1-4
d_gene: -
abundance: -
v_gene: TRBV4-3
len: 15
CDR3nt: TGCGCCAGCGGGGCAGGGCCTCAGACTAATGAAAAACTGTTTTTT
CDR3aa: CASGAGPQTNEKLFF

j_gene: TRBJ2-1
d_gene: -
abundance: -
v_gene: TRBV11-3
len: 15
CDR3nt: TGTGCCAGCAGCTTAGACACTGTCTCCTACAATGAGCAGTTCTTC
CDR3aa: CASSLDTVSYNEQFF

j_gene: TRBJ2-2
d_gene: TRBD1
abundance: -
v_gene: TRBV9
len: 14
CDR3nt: TGTGCCAGCAGCGTAGAACAGGGGTCCGGGGAGCTGTTTTTT
CDR3aa: CASSVEQGSGELFF

j_gene: TRBJ2-2
d_gene: -
abundance: -
v_gene: TRBV9
len: 14
CDR3nt: TGTGCCAGCAGCGTTCCATCCAGGACAGGGGAGCTGTTTTTT
CDR3aa: CASSVPSRTGELFF

j_gene: TRBJ1-3
d_gene: -
abundance: -
v_gene: TRBV27
len: 15
CDR3nt: TGTGCCAGCAGTCCACAAGGCGGGGGTGGAAACACCATATATTTT
CDR3aa: CASSPQGGGGNTIYF

j_gene: TRBJ1-2
d_gene: -
abundance: -
v_gene: TRBV4-2
len: 15
CDR3nt: TGTGCCAGCAGCCAAGAGCGGGAGGTGGGCTATGGCTACACCTTC
CDR3aa: CASSQEREVGYGYTF

j_gene: TRBJ1-5
d_gene: -
abundance: -
v_gene: TRBV27
len: 14
CDR3nt: TGTGCCAGCTGGTCACAGGGTCCCAATCAGCCCCAGCATTTT
CDR3aa: CASWSQGPNQPQHF

j_gene: TRBJ2-7
d_gene: TRBD1
abundance: -
v_gene: TRBV5-6
len: 13
CDR3nt: TGTGCCAGCAGCTTGGGACAGGGGTTCGAGCAGTACTTC
CDR3aa: CASSLGQGFEQYF

j_gene: TRBJ1-2
d_gene: TRBD1
abundance: -
v_gene: TRBV12-5
len: 15
CDR3nt: TGTGCTAGTGGAACGGGACAGGCCCTCAGCTATGGCTACACCTTC
CDR3aa: CASGTGQALSYGYTF